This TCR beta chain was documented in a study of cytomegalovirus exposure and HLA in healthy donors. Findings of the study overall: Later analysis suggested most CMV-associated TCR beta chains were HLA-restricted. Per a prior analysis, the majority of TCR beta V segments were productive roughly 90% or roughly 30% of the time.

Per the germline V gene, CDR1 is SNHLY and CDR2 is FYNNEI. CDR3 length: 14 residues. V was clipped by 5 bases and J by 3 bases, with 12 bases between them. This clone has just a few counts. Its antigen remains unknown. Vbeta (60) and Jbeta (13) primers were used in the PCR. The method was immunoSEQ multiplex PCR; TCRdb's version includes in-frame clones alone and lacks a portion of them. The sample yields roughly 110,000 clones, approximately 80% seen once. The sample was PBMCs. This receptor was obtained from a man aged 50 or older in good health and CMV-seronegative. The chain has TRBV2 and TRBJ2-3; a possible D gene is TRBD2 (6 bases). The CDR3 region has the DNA TGTGCCAGCAGTCCTCCGACTAGGACAGATACGCAGTATTTT. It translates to CASSPPTRTDTQYF.